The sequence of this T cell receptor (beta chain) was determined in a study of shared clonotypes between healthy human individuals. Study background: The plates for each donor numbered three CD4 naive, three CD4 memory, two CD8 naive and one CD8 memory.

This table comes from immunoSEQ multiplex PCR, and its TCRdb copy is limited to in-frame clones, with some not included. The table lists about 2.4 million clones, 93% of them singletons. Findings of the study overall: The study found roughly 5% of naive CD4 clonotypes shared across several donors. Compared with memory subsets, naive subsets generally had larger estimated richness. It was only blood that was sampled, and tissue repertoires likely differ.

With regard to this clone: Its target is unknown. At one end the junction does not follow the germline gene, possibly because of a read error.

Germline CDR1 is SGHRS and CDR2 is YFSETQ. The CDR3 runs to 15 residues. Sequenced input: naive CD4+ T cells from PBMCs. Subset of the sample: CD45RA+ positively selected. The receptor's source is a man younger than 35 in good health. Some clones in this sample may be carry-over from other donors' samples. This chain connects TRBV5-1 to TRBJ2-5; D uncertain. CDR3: CASRLEGLGPETQYF. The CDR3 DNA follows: TGCGCCAGCAGGTTGGAAGGATTGGGCCCCGAGACCCAGTACTTC.